This section outlines one TCR beta chain sequence together with its context. Its antigen is unknown. The data stem from a study of identical twins. Findings of the study overall: Invariant MAIT and iNKT cells are populations that could partly confound zero-insertion analyses.

TCRdb reprocessed the 5' RACE reads via MiXCR and lists one record per CDR3 protein. This table holds some 600,000 distinct CDR3 sequences, just over 7% found once. This CDR3 region has 14 residues. Germline V CDR1 and CDR2: SGHRS, YFSETQ. V lost 4 bases and J lost 9, with 17 bases in between. The same data also contributed to another study, on yellow fever vaccine responses in identical twins.

The chain is built from TRBV5-1 and TRBJ2-1; no definite D call. This TCR was sampled from a woman under 30 in good health. Material for sequencing was PBMCs. For the CDR3, the DNA is TGCGCCAGCAGCGCCGGATCCCCCTACGGTGAGCAGTTCTTC. Amino acids: CASSAGSPYGEQFF.